The rows below give T cell receptor beta chains drawn from one sample of a study of blood T cell repertoires in COVID-19. Generated by immunoSEQ multiplex PCR, the TCRdb table keeps only in-frame clones and is missing some. The sample carries more than 150,000 clones, roughly 86% recorded once. The material sequenced was peripheral blood. The source of these receptors is a man between 18 and 35 years old with acute or convalescent COVID-19. Both conserved end residues are part of each CDR3. A D gene is named only where the DNA matches it firmly. Clone size is stated in some rows and not others, as once, few, many or a class when expanded.

V gene	clone size	J gene	D gene	CDR3 DNA	CDR3 protein
TRBV9	NA	TRBJ2-1	TRBD2	TGTGCCAGCAGCGTAGGGACTAGCGGGGGCGTTGAGCAGTTCTTC	CASSVGTSGGVEQFF
TRBV30	NA	TRBJ1-4	TRBD1	TGTGCCTGGAGTAACACAGGGGTCGGAGAAAAACTGTTTTTT	CAWSNTGVGEKLFF
TRBV7-9	NA	TRBJ2-2	NA	TGTGCCAGCAGCTTAACTAGCCCTGGGGAGCTGTTTTTT	CASSLTSPGELFF
TRBV4-1	few	TRBJ1-2	NA	TGCGCCAGCAGCCAAGACCAGGTCTATGGCTACACCTTC	CASSQDQVYGYTF
TRBV7-8	NA	TRBJ2-5	NA	TGTGCCAGCAGCTTACGGGATCCCCAAGAGACCCAGTACTTC	CASSLRDPQETQYF
TRBV27	few	TRBJ2-3	TRBD2	TGTGCCAGCAGTTTATCTGGACTAGCGCGGGGCACAGATACGCAGTATTTT	CASSLSGLARGTDTQYF
TRBV19	NA	TRBJ2-6	NA	TGTGCCAGTATAGATATCTCTGGGGCCAACGTCCTGACTTTC	CASIDISGANVLTF
TRBV5-4	once	TRBJ1-6	TRBD1	TGTGCCAGCAGCCCCCAGGGGGGATATAATTCACCCCTCCACTTT	CASSPQGGYNSPLHF
TRBV30	NA	TRBJ2-2	NA	TGTGCCTGGAGTTCCGGGGGGCATATCACCGGGGAGCTGTTTTTT	CAWSSGGHITGELFF
TRBV10-1	NA	TRBJ1-1	NA	TGCGCCAGCAGTAACCCAGGGAAGGGAACTGAAGCTTTCTTT	CASSNPGKGTEAFF
TRBV9	NA	TRBJ2-3	TRBD2	TGTGCCAGCAGCCCACTAGCGAGACCCACAGATACGCAGTATTTT	CASSPLARPTDTQYF
TRBV5-1	NA	TRBJ1-3	TRBD1	TGCGCCAGCAGCTTGGGACAGGGAGATTTTCACACCATATATTTT	CASSLGQGDFHTIYF
TRBV6-2/TRBV6-3	NA	TRBJ2-5	TRBD2	TGTGCCAGCAGTCTGGACCTAGCGGGGGTAGAGACCCAGTACTTC	CASSLDLAGVETQYF
TRBV27	NA	TRBJ1-5	TRBD1	TGTGCCAGCAGTCTCCGGGGACAGGGGTTTCCCTACAATCAGCCCCAGCATTTT	CASSLRGQGFPYNQPQHF
TRBV3-1/TRBV3-2	NA	TRBJ1-1	TRBD1	TGTGCCAGCAGCTATACCAGGGGGCCTGCTTTCTTT	CASSYTRGPAFF
TRBV2	NA	TRBJ1-2	TRBD1	TGTGCCAGCATCCGAGGACAGGGGGCCTTGGTTGGCTACACCTTC	CASIRGQGALVGYTF
TRBV7-9	few	TRBJ2-1	NA	TGTGCCAGCAGCTTAGGAATGGGGGGTGAGCAGTTCTTC	CASSLGMGGEQFF
TRBV30	NA	TRBJ1-2	TRBD1	TGTGCCTGGAGTGCCGACCGGGACAGGGAATGGTGGGGCTACACCTTC	CAWSADRDREWWGYTF
TRBV19	NA	TRBJ2-3	TRBD1	TGTGCCAGTAGTACGACCGGGACAGGGGTTGGCACAGATACGCAGTATTTT	CASSTTGTGVGTDTQYF
TRBV7-2	NA	TRBJ2-2	NA	TGTGCCAGCAGCTCCCCGGACGACAGCACCGGGGAGCTGTTTTTT	CASSSPDDSTGELFF
TRBV6-5	NA	TRBJ1-5	NA	TGTGCCAGCAGTTCAGGGTTCAATCAGCCCCAGCATTTT	CASSSGFNQPQHF
TRBV7-9	NA	TRBJ2-1	NA	TGTGCCAGCAGCACGGGAAGGGGGTACAATGAGCAGTTCTTC	CASSTGRGYNEQFF
TRBV7-8	NA	TRBJ1-5	NA	TGTGCCAGCAGCTTAGCGTCGGCAGGGGATCAGCCCCAGCATTTT	CASSLASAGDQPQHF
TRBV5-1	NA	TRBJ2-1	TRBD2	TGCGCCAGCAGCTTGGCCGGGGGGGGGCCCCATGATGAGCAGTTCTTC	CASSLAGGGPHDEQFF
TRBV25-1	NA	TRBJ1-5	NA	TGTGCCAGCAGCGAACCTGAGGTTTACCAGCCCCAGCATTTT	CASSEPEVYQPQHF
TRBV6-5	NA	TRBJ2-3	TRBD2	TGTGCCAGCAGTTTGGGGAGCGGGGCCACAGATACGCAGTATTTT	CASSLGSGATDTQYF
TRBV19	NA	TRBJ1-1	NA	TGTGCCAGTAGTATCGGCCAGGGTTCGAACACTGAAGCTTTCTTT	CASSIGQGSNTEAFF
TRBV30	NA	TRBJ1-5	NA	TGTGCCTGGAGCCTCGGGCAGGGGAGCAATCAGCCCCAGCATTTT	CAWSLGQGSNQPQHF
TRBV28	few	TRBJ2-2	TRBD1	TGTGCCAGCAGCCACCCTCCGGGACAGGGGGCCACCGGGGAGCTGTTTTTT	CASSHPPGQGATGELFF
TRBV14	NA	TRBJ2-4	NA	TGTGCCAGCAGCCAAACCGGGCCCCATAGGGGCATTCAGTACTTC	CASSQTGPHRGIQYF
TRBV9	NA	TRBJ2-5	TRBD1	TGTGCCAGCAGCGTAGGGCAGGGGGCGGGAGAGACCCAGTACTTC	CASSVGQGAGETQYF
TRBV7-9	few	TRBJ1-4	NA	TGTGCCACCATCGAGGGGGACGGGGGGCGAAAACTGTTTTTT	CATIEGDGGRKLFF
TRBV11-2	NA	TRBJ1-3	NA	TGTGCCAGCAGCTCGGGGATCTCTGGAAACACCATATATTTT	CASSSGISGNTIYF
TRBV6-2/TRBV6-3	NA	TRBJ1-5	NA	TGTGCCAGCAGTCCGGCGGACAGAAGCAATCAGCCCCAGCATTTT	CASSPADRSNQPQHF
TRBV10-3	once	TRBJ1-1	NA	TGTGCCATCAGCGGAGGGGGGGTCACTGAAGCTTTCTTT	CAISGGGVTEAFF
TRBV7-2	few	TRBJ1-5	NA	TGTGCCAGCAGCTTCCTGCAGGGCAGACAGCCCCAGCATTTT	CASSFLQGRQPQHF
TRBV6-1	NA	TRBJ2-1	TRBD1	TGTGCCAGCAGTGAGGACAGGCAGCAGGGAAATGAGCAGTTCTTC	CASSEDRQQGNEQFF
TRBV2	few	TRBJ1-2	NA	TGTGCCAGCAGTGAATTCCGGACAGCGTATGGCTACACCTTC	CASSEFRTAYGYTF
TRBV18	NA	TRBJ2-5	TRBD2	TGTGCCAGCTCACCCCTGACTAGCGGCAAGTACCAAGAGACCCAGTACTTC	CASSPLTSGKYQETQYF
TRBV5-6	NA	TRBJ2-1	NA	TGTGCCAGCAGCTTGGACAGGGTCAATGAGCAGTTCTTC	CASSLDRVNEQFF
TRBV6-5	once	TRBJ1-6	TRBD1	TGTGCCAGCGAACGCCAGGGGGGTTCACCCCTCCACTTT	CASERQGGSPLHF
TRBV5-6	NA	TRBJ2-4	TRBD1	TGTGCCAGCAGGGGGACAGACTCAGCCAAAAACATTCAGTACTTC	CASRGTDSAKNIQYF
TRBV5-4	NA	TRBJ2-1	TRBD1	TGTGCCAGCAGCCGGCCGGGACAGGGTAACAATGAGCAGTTCTTC	CASSRPGQGNNEQFF
TRBV4-1	NA	TRBJ1-6	NA	TGCGCCAGCAGACAGGGTTGGAATTCACCCCTCCACTTT	CASRQGWNSPLHF
TRBV3-1/TRBV3-2	NA	TRBJ2-1	TRBD2	TGTGCCAGCAGTCGGACTAGCGGCGGCTACAATGAGCAGTTCTTC	CASSRTSGGYNEQFF
TRBV6-1	NA	TRBJ1-6	NA	TGTGCCAGCAGTGACCTCCTTCAGGGATCTCGTTCACCCCTCCACTTT	CASSDLLQGSRSPLHF
TRBV6-1	NA	TRBJ1-2	TRBD1	TGTGCCAGCAGTGAAAGCCACAGGGGTGGCGGCTACACCTTC	CASSESHRGGGYTF
TRBV19	few	TRBJ1-2	TRBD1	TGTGCCAGTAGTACGGACAGGGGGCAGTATGGCTACACCTTC	CASSTDRGQYGYTF
TRBV7-8	few	TRBJ1-2	TRBD1	TGTGCCAGCAGCTCGGGACAGGGGGCGGGGTATGGCTACACCTTC	CASSSGQGAGYGYTF
TRBV11-2	NA	TRBJ1-6	TRBD1	TGTGCCAGCAGCTTAGATCTTTGGACAGGCGCCTATAATTCACCCCTCCACTTT	CASSLDLWTGAYNSPLHF
TRBV29-1	NA	TRBJ2-2	NA	TGCAGCGTTTGGGACATCGACACCGGGGAGCTGTTTTTT	CSVWDIDTGELFF
TRBV19	NA	TRBJ1-2	TRBD1	TGTGCCAGTAGGGACAGGCCCTATGGCTACACCTTC	CASRDRPYGYTF
TRBV7-9	NA	TRBJ2-1	NA	TGTGCCAGCAGCTTAGGGCAGGGGACATATGAGCAGTTCTTC	CASSLGQGTYEQFF
TRBV6-2/TRBV6-3	NA	TRBJ2-5	NA	TGTGCCAGCAGTTACGTAGGACAGTCCCAAGAGACCCAGTACTTC	CASSYVGQSQETQYF